This T cell receptor beta chain was profiled in a study of blood T cell repertoires in COVID-19 (dated by TCRdb to the early 2020s). A note on the overall study: Samples from collaborators originated in the United States, Italy and Spain and spanned both the acute and convalescent phases of COVID-19. The material from the prospective study consisted of cDNA or gDNA derived from T cells, B-cell-depleted T cells, or PBMCs. Deeply sampled blood TCRbeta repertoires from subjects exposed to, actively infected with, or recovered from COVID-19 were included in the dataset. The repertoires were released in a freely available public database intended as a resource for research on the immune response to SARS-CoV-2. The samples were drawn from two sources: the first 160 participants of the ongoing ImmuneRACE study, and about 1,300 subjects contributed by 6 global collaborators. The sample metadata nearly always contained a de-identified subject ID, COVID-19 status, age in years and sex. Where available, HLA class I and class II types were obtained from metadata supplied by the sample provider rather than from assay-based typing. The paper's findings and limits, for the study overall: The quantity of clinical and demographic metadata differed by source and by participant and was supplied without curation.

Whole blood was collected in K2EDTA tubes by collaborating institutions according to the institutions' own protocols. For TCRbeta analysis, collaborators shipped samples as frozen whole blood, isolated PBMCs, or DNA extracted from either of those sample types. For this clone: Which antigen it targets is not known. Per-base qualities were not stored, and no clone one base away is much larger.

Taken from cysteine to phenylalanine, the CDR3 has 14 residues. Kept here is only the CDR3 DNA, which spans 42 bases and is read in frame from base 1. CDR1 and CDR2 are drawn from the germline V gene: KGHSH, LQKENI. Unmatched junction bases come to 2, with V trimmed by 1 base and J by 4 bases. TCRbeta CDR3 regions were amplified from genomic DNA using the immunoSEQ Assay, a bias-controlled multiplex PCR. The original pipeline was this. The number of nucleated cells in each sample was estimated from the amplification of reference gene primers within the assay. To quantify the absolute abundance of each unique TCRbeta CDR3 rearrangement, sequence reads were collapsed and filtered. For each sample, productive Simpson clonality was calculated by taking the square root of Simpson's diversity index across productive rearrangements. What TCRdb holds here is the immuneACCESS table cut down to in-frame rearrangements. Part of the clones is not present; checked against another copy, under half of the missing clones reflect an unresolved V gene, and the others are unexplained. D and trimming were read from the DNA, whereas the V and J calls and clone size are those reported in that table. In all, the sample holds about 77,000 clones, and roughly 80% of those were seen once. 4.5% to 5.5% of the sample comes from the top ten.

The rearrangement joined TRBV18 to TRBJ2-5; the junction holds 8 bases that match TRBD1. Sequencing was carried out using peripheral blood. This TCR was recovered from a woman between 65 and 79 years old with acute or convalescent COVID-19. DNA sequence: TGTGCCAGCTCACCACGAGACAGGGGAGAGACCCAGTACTTC. Its coded protein is CASSPRDRGETQYF.